The clone carrying this T cell receptor (beta chain) was counted a few times. The antigen remains undetermined. This sequence may be a read error, since a much larger clone differs from it by one base. This record comes from a study of metastatic and nonmetastatic thyroid tumors. Study context: Repertoires were compared across blood and tumor or nodule tissue from malignant and benign thyroid patients. General study results and limits: In blood and tumor, TCR beta diversity was reportedly significantly higher in malignant thyroid tumors than in benign nodules.

The CDR3 sequence is 12 residues long. V was clipped by 8 bases and J by 7 bases; unmatched bases: 7. Germline V gene sequence: CDR1 SNHLY, CDR2 FYNNEI. No patient had received any treatment before thyroid surgery. TCRdb re-analyzed the PCR reads through MiXCR. The sample includes over 30,000 clones, approximately 20% of them seen just once. Specimen: tumor tissue. The V gene is TRBV2, the J gene TRBJ1-1; 7 bases align to TRBD1. This sequence was found in a female donor with papillary thyroid cancer or a benign thyroid nodule (not recorded which). Some clones in this sample may be carry-over from other donors' samples. CDR3 nucleotide sequence: TGTGCCAGCGCGAGCAGGGGGTATGAAGCTTTCTTT. It codes for CASASRGYEAFF.